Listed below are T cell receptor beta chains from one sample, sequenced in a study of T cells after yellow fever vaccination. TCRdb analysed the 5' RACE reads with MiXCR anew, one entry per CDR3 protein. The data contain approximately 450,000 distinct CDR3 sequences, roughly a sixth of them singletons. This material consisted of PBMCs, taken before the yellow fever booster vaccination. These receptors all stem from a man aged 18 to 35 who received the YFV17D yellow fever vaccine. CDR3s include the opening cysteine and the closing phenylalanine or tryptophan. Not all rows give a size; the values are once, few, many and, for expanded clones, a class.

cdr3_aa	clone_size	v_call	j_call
CASSLRWTANNEQFF	few	TRBV2	TRBJ2-1
CASSPRPQTGDTQYF	-	TRBV7-9	TRBJ2-3
CASSPDVLGTQYF	-	TRBV9	TRBJ2-5
CASSRDYIISGNTIYF	few	TRBV4-3	TRBJ1-3
CASSPGDGYTF	many	TRBV18	TRBJ1-2
CASSQGSRQGRSDTQYF	-	TRBV3-1	TRBJ2-3
CATKGMQYEQYF	once	TRBV25-1	TRBJ2-7
CSVEDQEGYGYTF	few	TRBV29-1	TRBJ1-2
CADYGPGQSTDTQYF	few	TRBV5-1	TRBJ2-3
CASSQDNGGYYNEQFF	few	TRBV4-3	TRBJ2-1
CASSYGQGRDAFF	-	TRBV5-5	TRBJ1-1
CASSVAEPSGTDTQYF	-	TRBV9	TRBJ2-3
CASSYSARGAAYNEQFF	few	TRBV6-5	TRBJ2-1
CASSVVGARGYTF	few	TRBV9	TRBJ1-2
CASSSYRAPQHF	-	TRBV6-2/TRBV6-3	TRBJ1-5
CASSDPRQETQYF	few	TRBV25-1	TRBJ2-5
CATRASYNSPLHF	-	TRBV19	TRBJ1-6
CATTSGWGTDTQYF	-	TRBV15	TRBJ2-3
CASSLSGESYNEQLF	-	TRBV5-1	TRBJ2-1
CASNQRDLNQPQHF	few	TRBV2	TRBJ1-5
CASSPTSASTDTQYF	few	TRBV5-1	TRBJ2-3
CASSLIHRDNYGYTF	few	TRBV18	TRBJ1-2
CASSQDTKGQPQHF	few	TRBV7-9	TRBJ1-5
CATSDPAIGAPNTGELFF	-	TRBV24-1	TRBJ2-2
CASSLIGFTGELFF	-	TRBV5-1	TRBJ2-2
CASSLTEVADTQYF	few	TRBV7-2	TRBJ2-3
CASSLLGLRNYNEQFF	few	TRBV5-1	TRBJ2-1
CASSLAVPDTQYF	few	TRBV7-6	TRBJ2-3
CASSLAGASSKIYGYTF	-	TRBV5-5	TRBJ1-2
CASSWLQGQPQHF	few	TRBV5-5	TRBJ1-5
CASSLTGFNSPLHF	-	TRBV7-9	TRBJ1-6
CASSQAAGHRTGELFF	few	TRBV4-2	TRBJ2-2
CAISTRGSLATEAFF	few	TRBV10-3	TRBJ1-1
CASSQDRQVWSQPQHF	-	TRBV4-1	TRBJ1-5
CASRPGQGAGQPQHF	-	TRBV6-5	TRBJ1-5
CASSVVTGDSMNTEAFF	-	TRBV10-2	TRBJ1-1
CSASRPRLAASTDTQYF	-	TRBV20-1	TRBJ2-3
CASSLITGSSETQYF	-	TRBV5-4	TRBJ2-5
CASSLGSDRGRETQYF	few	TRBV19	TRBJ2-5
CSAREALLETQYF	many	TRBV20-1	TRBJ2-5
CASRPVNRLTSGNTIYF	few	TRBV12-3/TRBV12-4	TRBJ1-3
CASSYGGTTEAFF	few	TRBV6-5	TRBJ1-1
CASSLDRDGGTQYF	few	TRBV5-1	TRBJ2-3
CASSSLPGTAYGYTF	-	TRBV5-1	TRBJ1-2
CAISESGRGESPLHF	few	TRBV10-3	TRBJ1-6
CASRLSLEGIGDNYGYTF	-	TRBV12-2	TRBJ1-2
CASSFDRGFEKLFF	once	TRBV12-3/TRBV12-4	TRBJ1-4
CASSQGQGWSEQYF	few	TRBV7-2	TRBJ2-7
CASSQDQGGGTEAFF	-	TRBV4-2	TRBJ1-1
CASSPGYTGANVLTF	-	TRBV4-2	TRBJ2-6
CSVDDVWGQTQYF	few	TRBV29-1	TRBJ2-3
CASLRELNNSPLHF	-	TRBV18	TRBJ1-6
CASSYRAGYTF	-	TRBV12-3/TRBV12-4	TRBJ1-2
CSAAPGGHLLPGYTF	-	TRBV20-1	TRBJ1-2
CASSYQTGIEQPQHF	few	TRBV6-1	TRBJ1-5
CASSFLGATDTQYF	few	TRBV27	TRBJ2-3
CSAHTGAGEIQYF	-	TRBV20-1	TRBJ2-4
CASSLAPGTSNEQFF	-	TRBV5-1	TRBJ2-1
CSAKGREDQPQHF	-	TRBV20-1	TRBJ1-5
CASSRMRGDLNVQFF	once	TRBV18	TRBJ2-1